These 28 T cell receptor beta chains share one sample of origin, sequenced in a study of blood T cell repertoires in COVID-19. TCRdb keeps only in-frame clones here, not all; method: immunoSEQ multiplex PCR. Of fewer than 500,000 clones listed, more than 85% were seen once; the top ten hold roughly 4%. Sequenced input: peripheral blood. The receptors shown here come from a woman younger than 45 with acute or convalescent COVID-19.

The genes are TRBV5-1 and TRBJ1-4; 8 bases are a match to TRBD1. This CDR3 is 15 amino acids long. Trimming at V came to 4 bases and at J to 0 bases, leaving 2 bases not matched to a gene. Germline assignment: CDR1 SGHRS and CDR2 YFSETQ. The CDR3 loop reads CASSTGGATNEKLFF. In DNA, the CDR3 is TGCGCCAGCAGCACAGGGGGGGCAACTAATGAAAAACTGTTTTTT.

This chain connects TRBV7-6 to TRBJ2-1; TRBD1 matches at 10 bases. V lost 5 bases, J lost 5 bases, and 9 bases stayed unmatched. The CDR3 consists of 16 residues. Germline V lookup: CDR1 SGHVS, CDR2 FNYEAQ. CDR3 loop: CASSNRRDRGNNEQFF. CDR3 sequence (DNA): TGTGCCAGCAGCAACCGAAGGGACAGGGGAAACAATGAGCAGTTCTTC.

This chain connects TRBV11-2 to TRBJ2-7, with D perhaps matching TRBD2 (6 bases). Deletions cut 3 bases from V and 4 bases from J, with 10 bases between. Germline lookup yields CDR1 SGHAT and CDR2 FQNNGV. CDR3 length equals 13 residues. CDR3 in DNA: TGTGCCAGCAGCTTCGGAGGGTTGTACGAGCAGTACTTC. Residues: CASSFGGLYEQYF.

The chain links TRBV7-9 to TRBJ1-1; no clear D. The germline CDR1 and CDR2 sequences are SEHNR and FQNEAQ (reference sequence). This CDR3 has 15 residues. Trimming pared 2 bases from V and 6 bases from J, leaving 16 bases between. The CDR3 loop reads CASSLLVALLAEAFF. For the CDR3, the DNA is TGTGCCAGCAGCTTATTGGTGGCTCTCCTCGCTGAAGCTTTCTTT.

The chain links TRBV19 to TRBJ1-3; no clear D gene. The CDR3 is 15 amino acids. V was pared by 5 bases and J by 0 bases, with 11 bases between. Germline lookup yields CDR1 LNHDA and CDR2 SQIVND (reference sequence). In DNA form, the CDR3 reads TGTGCCAGTAGTGCGGACGGAGGCTCTGGAAACACCATATATTTT. Its protein product is CASSADGGSGNTIYF.

The CDR3 sequence: CASSAQGFGNQPQHF. Here the CDR3 DNA reads TGTGCCAGCAGTGCCCAGGGTTTCGGCAATCAGCCCCAGCATTTT. The rearrangement uses TRBV27 and TRBJ1-5; D possibly corresponds to TRBD1 (5 bases). V was trimmed by 5 bases and J by 2 bases, leaving 13 bases between them. This CDR3 comprises 15 residues. Germline CDR1 and CDR2: MNHEY and SMNVEV (reference sequence).

This sequence joins TRBV12-5 and TRBJ2-5; possible D gene TRBD1, 6 bases. The V and J ends lost 2 bases and 2 bases respectively, with 9 bases between them. The CDR3 loop spans 14 amino acids. CDR1 LGHNT and CDR2 FRNRAP come from the germline V gene. CDR3 sequence: CASGLMDRQETQYF. The CDR3 DNA reads as TGTGCTAGTGGTTTGATGGACAGACAAGAGACCCAGTACTTC.

The chain joins TRBV7-9 to TRBJ2-1; 7 positions agree with TRBD2. The trim removed 7 bases at V and 7 bases at J, leaving 10 bases unmatched. This CDR3 spans 14 amino acids. In germline, CDR1 is SEHNR, CDR2 FQNEAQ (reference sequence). The CDR3 region is CASTRAGGVNEQFF. CDR3 DNA: TGTGCCAGCACCAGAGCTGGGGGGGTGAATGAGCAGTTCTTC.

This chain uses TRBV6-5 with TRBJ2-7, with 7 bases matching TRBD1. V was clipped by 5 bases and J by 3 bases; unmatched bases: 7. Germline CDR1 and CDR2: MNHEY and SVGAGI. The CDR3 loop spans 14 amino acids. The CDR3 loop reads CASSRDRDRYEQYF. The CDR3 coding sequence is TGTGCCAGCAGTCGCGACAGGGACCGCTACGAGCAGTACTTC.

This chain connects TRBV29-1 to TRBJ2-5; TRBD2 matches 11 bases. CDR1 and CDR2 from the germline V gene are SQVTM and ANQGSEA. The CDR3 has 14 amino acids. V was pared by 7 bases and J by 5 bases, with 9 bases of the junction left unmatched. The CDR3 sequence: CSAYSGGAPETQYF. CDR3 nucleotide sequence: TGCAGCGCCTATAGCGGGGGGGCGCCTGAGACCCAGTACTTC. Together with reference TRBV29-1 and TRBJ2-5, the CDR3 gives the full variable domain: SAVISQKPSRDICQRGTSLTIQCQVDSQVTMMFWYRQQPGQSLTLIATANQGSEATYESGFVIDKFPISRPNLTFSTLTVSNMSPEDSSIYLCSAYSGGAPETQYFGPGTRLLVL.

This clone was recorded only once. The chain has TRBV29-1 and TRBJ2-7; tentatively, D is TRBD2 (7 bases). The V end lost 3 bases, the J end lost 7 bases, and 13 bases lay between the germline ends. This CDR3 is built from 12 residues. Germline V gene data show CDR1 as SQVTM and CDR2 as ANQGSEA. The CDR3 protein is CSVDSGRGEQYF. CDR3 bases: TGCAGCGTTGATTCGGGGAGGGGGGAGCAGTACTTC.

The rearrangement joins TRBV29-1 to TRBJ2-3; 14 nucleotides agree with TRBD2. The V gene end was trimmed by 6 bases and the J gene end by 2 bases; junction bases not matched to a gene: 7. This CDR3 region has 16 residues. Germline V gives CDR1 SQVTM, CDR2 ANQGSEA. CDR3 sequence: CSVEGTSGGNTDTQYF. Here the CDR3 DNA reads TGCAGCGTCGAGGGGACTAGCGGGGGAAACACAGATACGCAGTATTTT.

The chain links TRBV5-4 to TRBJ2-7; tentatively, D is TRBD1 (6 bases). This CDR3 has 14 residues. With 0 bases removed from V and 6 bases from J, the gap between germline ends came to 13 bases. Looked up from germline, CDR1 is SGHNT and CDR2 is YYREEE (reference sequence). The CDR3 DNA reads TGTGCCAGCAGCTTGGACCTCCACAGGGTCGAGCAGTACTTC. Translation gives CASSLDLHRVEQYF.

This sequence joins TRBV3-1 (or the pseudogene TRBV3-2) and TRBJ1-1; D is uncertain. Trimming pared 0 bases from V and 3 bases from J, leaving 5 bases between. From germline, CDR1 is LGHDT and CDR2 YNNKEL (reference sequence). The CDR3 is 13 amino acids. CDR3 loop: CASSQDEYTEAFF. The CDR3 nucleotides are TGTGCCAGCAGCCAAGACGAGTACACTGAAGCTTTCTTT.

The chain carries TRBV28 and TRBJ2-2, with 8 bases that match TRBD1. The CDR3 length is 15 residues. CDR1 is MDHEN, CDR2 SYDVKM, per germline. The junction had 6 bases not matched to a gene; V was cut back by 5 bases and J by 4 bases. CDR3 loop: CASSDRTGRTGELFF. The DNA of the CDR3 is TGTGCCAGCAGTGACAGGACAGGGCGCACCGGGGAGCTGTTTTTT. Based on the CDR3 plus reference TRBV28 and TRBJ2-2, the full variable domain is DVKVTQSSRYLVKRTGEKVFLECVQDMDHENMFWYRQDPGLGLRLIYFSYDVKMKEKGDIPEGYSVSREKKERFSLILESASTNQTSMYLCASSDRTGRTGELFFGEGSRLTVL.

The J gene is TRBJ1-1, the V gene TRBV5-1; the match to TRBD1 covers 7 bases. The CDR3 is 14 amino acids. Germline V CDR1 and CDR2: SGHRS, YFSETQ. V lost 5 bases to trimming and J lost 5 bases; unmatched junction nucleotides: 9. The CDR3 reads CASSSTGVRTEAFF. CDR3 nucleotides: TGCGCCAGCAGTTCTACAGGGGTTCGGACTGAAGCTTTCTTT.

The V gene is TRBV2, the J gene TRBJ1-5, with D maybe TRBD1 (5 bases). The length of the CDR3 is 15 residues. The germline V gene has CDR1 SNHLY and CDR2 FYNNEI. Trimming took 1 base from V and 6 from J, leaving 13 bases between them. This chain's CDR3 is CASSEGGGWSQPQHF. For the CDR3, the DNA is TGTGCCAGCAGTGAAGGCGGGGGTTGGAGTCAGCCCCAGCATTTT. Drawing the rest from reference TRBV2 and TRBJ1-5, the complete variable domain is EPEVTQTPSHQVTQMGQEVILRCVPISNHLYFYWYRQILGQKVEFLVSFYNNEISEKSEIFDDQFSVERPDGSNFTLKIRSTKLEDSAMYFCASSEGGGWSQPQHFGDGTRLSIL.

The chain combines TRBV27 with TRBJ2-3; 7 bases fit TRBD2. This CDR3 has 15 residues. The germline V gene has CDR1 MNHEY and CDR2 SMNVEV (reference sequence). Germline trimming cut 4 bases from V and 6 bases from J; bases unmatched to any gene: 10. CDR3 amino acids: CASSSLADRWDTQYF. The CDR3 bases are TGTGCCAGCAGTTCTCTAGCGGATCGTTGGGATACGCAGTATTTT.

The chain is built from TRBV5-5 and TRBJ1-3; the match to TRBD1 covers 7 bases. V shed 10 bases, J shed 1 base, and the junction held 14 bases outside the gene matches. From germline, CDR1 is SGHKS and CDR2 YYEKEE (reference sequence). The CDR3 has 16 residues. The CDR3 region has the DNA TGTGCCCGCCTTTTGGACAGGTGGAATTCTGGAAACACCATATATTTT. It is translated as CARLLDRWNSGNTIYF.

The chain's CDR3 is CATSRGQDSYEQYF. The CDR3 nucleotides are TGTGCCACCAGCAGGGGACAGGATTCCTACGAGCAGTACTTC. This sequence joins TRBV15 and TRBJ2-7, with 8 nucleotides matching TRBD1. Germline values: CDR1 LNHNV, CDR2 YYDKDF (reference sequence). V shed 3 bases, J shed 1 base, and the junction held 2 bases outside the gene matches. The CDR3 runs 14 residues.

V usage is TRBV5-6 and J usage is TRBJ1-3; 10 bases map to TRBD1. V gave up 2 bases and J gave up 4 bases; unmatched junction bases: 3. Germline-derived CDR1 and CDR2 are SGHDT and YYEEEE. The CDR3 has 15 residues. The CDR3 spells CASSFGTGAGNTIYF. The CDR3, as DNA: TGTGCCAGCAGCTTCGGGACAGGGGCCGGAAACACCATATATTTT.

V is TRBV19 and J is TRBJ1-1; 10 bases align to TRBD1. CDR3 length: 17 amino acids. J gave up 4 bases and V 3 bases, and 11 bases lay outside the gene matches. CDR1 is LNHDA and CDR2 is SQIVND in the germline V gene (reference sequence). CDR3 sequence reads: CASSIKRDRGFGTEAFF. As DNA, the CDR3 is TGTGCCAGTAGTATTAAGCGGGACAGGGGATTTGGCACTGAAGCTTTCTTT.

This chain's CDR3 is CASSEGGDQPQHF. The DNA for the CDR3 is TGTGCCAGCAGTGAAGGGGGGGATCAGCCCCAGCATTTT. The chain carries TRBV2 and TRBJ1-5; D might be TRBD1 (5 bases). Trimming stripped 1 base from V and 5 bases from J, with 6 bases between. The CDR3 consists of 13 residues. The germline V gene encodes CDR1 SNHLY and CDR2 FYNNEI.

The chain uses TRBV27 and TRBJ2-7; D possibly corresponds to TRBD1 (6 bases). The CDR3 spans 15 residues. The ends were cut back, 0 bases at V and 1 base at J, with 10 bases in the middle. CDR1 and CDR2 from the germline V gene are MNHEY and SMNVEV (reference sequence). The CDR3, as DNA: TGTGCCAGCAGTTTATCGTTGGACAGTTCCTACGAGCAGTACTTC. As protein: CASSLSLDSSYEQYF.

This clone is a singleton in its sample. The gene calls are TRBV7-8 and TRBJ2-7; no reliable D call. The V gene's germline CDR1 is SGHVS and CDR2 FQNEAQ. V was cut by 1 base and J by 1 base, with 5 bases left in between. The CDR3 is made up of 13 amino acids. The CDR3 region is CASSLDRSYEQYF. CDR3 bases: TGTGCCAGCAGCTTAGATAGATCCTACGAGCAGTACTTC.

This clone was seen more than once but under ten times. This sequence joins TRBV4-1 and TRBJ1-6; TRBD1 aligns across 9 bases. The CDR3 is 17 amino acids. Germline V CDR1 and CDR2: MGHRA, YSYEKL. V trimming: 3 bases; J trimming: 8 bases; junction bases outside the gene matches: 11. CDR3 in DNA: TGCGCCAGCAGCCAGCCCAGTCCGGGACAGGGAGATTCACCCCTCCACTTT. Translation gives CASSQPSPGQGDSPLHF.

This clone has ten or more counts. The V gene is TRBV11-1, the J gene TRBJ2-1; D is undetermined. Between the trimmed V and J ends, which lost 0 bases and 7 bases, there was a span of 13 bases. The CDR3 totals 15 residues. CDR1 and CDR2 (germline): SGHAT, FQDESV (reference sequence). The CDR3 nucleotides are TGTGCCAGCAGCTTAGCGGGTGGGCCCTCTAATGAGCAGTTCTTC. It translates to CASSLAGGPSNEQFF.

The chain employs TRBV3-1 (or the pseudogene TRBV3-2) and TRBJ2-6; possibly TRBD2 for D (6 bases). The germline CDR1 and CDR2 sequences are LGHDT and YNNKEL (reference sequence). Trimming took off 4 bases at V and 3 bases at J, with 13 bases between the two ends. CDR3 length equals 16 residues. The CDR3 nucleotides read TGTGCCAGCAGCCCCCGCGGAGGGGTTGGGGCCAACGTCCTGACTTTC. This codes for CASSPRGGVGANVLTF.